This record covers a single TCR beta chain. The antigen is undetermined. One end of the junction does not line up with germline, which may come from a read error. TCRbeta libraries were built with three rounds of nested PCR, modified from ARM-PCR. TCRdb itself ran the multiplex PCR reads through MiXCR, one entry per CDR3 protein. The sample holds tens of thousands of distinct CDR3 sequences, roughly 76% seen once. This record comes from a study of tumor and adjacent non-tumor tissue in lung cancer. No cell sorting was done before RNA was extracted from the tissue. Chemotherapy-naive patients with new lung cancer underwent thoracic surgery in China, August–late 2014. Points from the study as a whole: In normal lung, the top 100 clones were significantly more dominant than in tumor.

This CDR3 has 16 residues. Per germline, CDR1 MDHEN and CDR2 SYDVKM. This TCR came from a woman in her 50s with non-small cell lung cancer. Sequenced input: lung tumor tissue. The V call is TRBV28, the J call TRBJ1-5; a possible D gene is TRBD1 (6 bases). The CDR3 protein is CAAAYMGQGSNLPQHF. CDR3 DNA: TGTGCCGCCGCCTACATGGGGCAGGGGAGCAATCTGCCCCAGCATTTT.